These 27 T cell receptor beta chains were sequenced from one sample in a study of T cells in Graves' hyperthyroidism and ophthalmopathy (dated by TCRdb to 2018 to 2020). The library was obtained by multiplex PCR. Reads for this sample came from an Illumina HiSeq 2000. The TCR beta CDR3 regions were amplified from the RNA transcripts. The TCR CDR3 was subjected to a first round of RT-PCR using the HTBI primer set and the Qiagen OneStep RT-PCR kit. In-frame beta chains were kept once TCRdb had trimmed the public reads at Q25 with fastp and called clones with MiXCR. For every CDR3 protein sequence, its rows merge into one entry that carries the most common genes and DNA. The sample records about half a million distinct CDR3 sequences, about 16% of which are singletons. Together, the top ten hold around 32% of the sample. What was sequenced was blood. The receptor source for this set is a woman in her twenties or thirties with Graves' ophthalmopathy.

The CDR3 DNA is TGCGCCAGCAGCTTTGATAGCTCCTATAATTCACCCCTCCACTTT. It encodes CASSFDSSYNSPLHF. The rearrangement joins TRBV5-1 to TRBJ1-6; no clear D gene. Germline loops: CDR1 SGHRS, CDR2 YFSETQ. Deletions cut 2 bases from V and 0 bases from J, with 6 bases between. The CDR3 is 15 amino acids.

In this sample, this clonotype turned up a few times. V gene TRBV10-3 combines with J gene TRBJ1-1; D not certain. Germline V lookup: CDR1 ENHRY, CDR2 SYGVKD. This CDR3 spans 15 amino acids. With 1 base removed from V and 3 bases from J, the gap between germline ends came to 12 bases. In DNA form, the CDR3 reads TGTGCCATCAGTGAGTGGGAAGGGTCGGACACTGAAGCTTTCTTT. This translates into CAISEWEGSDTEAFF.

The rearrangement links TRBV11-2 to TRBJ2-7; 9 positions agree with TRBD2. The CDR3 is made up of 15 amino acids. The junction had 5 bases not matched to a gene; V was cut back by 1 base and J by 4 bases. The germline V gene has CDR1 SGHAT and CDR2 FQNNGV. The CDR3 protein is CASSLVSGSHYEQYF. CDR3 bases: TGTGCCAGCAGCTTAGTTAGCGGGAGTCATTACGAGCAGTACTTC.

This clonotype appeared a few times. This rearrangement joins TRBV30 to TRBJ2-1; D might be TRBD1 (7 bases). Germline CDR1 and CDR2: GTSNPN and SVGIG (reference sequence). The CDR3 covers 13 residues. V lost 4 bases and J 8 bases, leaving 15 bases between the germline ends. Written as DNA, the CDR3 is TGTGCCTGGAACCCTGGAGGGGGCGATGAGCAGTTCTTC. Residues: CAWNPGGGDEQFF. Full variable domain (remainder filled in from reference TRBV30 and TRBJ2-1): SQTIHQWPATLVQPVGSPLSLECTVEGTSNPNLYWYRQAAGRGLQLLFYSVGIGQISSEVPQNLSASRPQDRQFILSSKKLLLSDSGFYLCAWNPGGGDEQFFGPGTRLTVL.

This clonotype was seen ten or more times. CDR3 protein: CSVRGANTEAFF. The CDR3 coding sequence is TGCAGCGTAAGAGGCGCGAACACTGAAGCTTTCTTT. The chain uses TRBV29-1 and TRBJ1-1; D uncertain. Germline loops: CDR1 SQVTM, CDR2 ANQGSEA. This CDR3 is built from 12 residues. V was shortened by 6 bases and J by 1 base, with 9 bases between the two germline ends.

The sample holds many counts of this clonotype. The V gene is TRBV7-2, the J gene TRBJ2-5, with D unclear. CDR3 length equals 13 residues. Germline V gives CDR1 SGHTA, CDR2 FQGNSA. V lost 5 bases and J 1 base, leaving 8 bases between the germline ends. The CDR3 loop is CASSPQLQETQYF. In DNA, the CDR3 is TGTGCCAGCAGCCCCCAGCTCCAAGAGACCCAGTACTTC.

This clonotype was detected a few times. The J gene is TRBJ2-7, the V gene TRBV19; D may be TRBD1 or TRBD2 (5 bases each). Germline values: CDR1 LNHDA, CDR2 SQIVND (reference sequence). Trimming removed 4 bases at V and 4 bases at J, with 11 bases between. The CDR3 contains 13 residues. The CDR3 nucleotides are TGTGCCAGTAGTACTCGGGACCTTTACGAGCAGTACTTC. Translated, it gives CASSTRDLYEQYF.

This clonotype appeared a few times. CDR3 nucleotide sequence: TGCAGTGCTAGTCGGCTAGCGGGAGGGCCAGAGACCCAGTACTTC. This codes for CSASRLAGGPETQYF. The chain has TRBV20-1 and TRBJ2-5; 12 bases match TRBD2. This CDR3 spans 15 amino acids. Per germline, CDR1 DFQATT and CDR2 SNEGSKA (reference sequence). The J segment lost 4 bases and the V segment lost 3 bases, leaving 6 bases of the junction unmatched.

The table lists this clonotype with a few counts. The chain recombines TRBV7-2 with TRBJ2-2, with D possibly being TRBD2 (5 bases). This CDR3 region has 16 residues. Germline CDR1 is SGHTA and CDR2 is FQGNSA. Trimming pared 5 bases from V and 5 bases from J, leaving 18 bases between. For the CDR3, the DNA is TGTGCCAGCAGCCCTCTAGGGAACCGGGGTACCGGGGAGCTGTTTTTT. Translation: CASSPLGNRGTGELFF. Full variable domain (rest looked up from reference TRBV7-2 and TRBJ2-2): GAGVSQSPSNKVTEKGKDVELRCDPISGHTALYWYRQSLGQGLEFLIYFQGNSAPDKSGLPSDRFSAERTGGSVSTLTIQRTQQEDSAVYLCASSPLGNRGTGELFFGEGSRLTVL.

This clonotype occurred many times. The V gene is TRBV30, the J gene TRBJ1-1; D gene unclear. The length of the CDR3 is 11 residues. Germline CDR1 and CDR2: GTSNPN and SVGIG (reference sequence). The germline V and J ends were trimmed by 2 bases and 7 bases, with 8 bases remaining between them. The chain's CDR3 is CAWSLSDEAFF. DNA for the CDR3: TGTGCCTGGAGTCTGTCGGATGAAGCTTTCTTT.

The sample holds many counts of this clonotype. The rearrangement links TRBV2 to TRBJ2-1, with 7 bases that match TRBD1. J was trimmed by 10 bases and V by 1 base; bases with no gene match: 7. From germline, CDR1 is SNHLY and CDR2 FYNNEI. The CDR3 is 14 residues long. The CDR3 bases are TGTGCCAGCAGTGAAGTGAGGGGGCAAGGGGAGCAGTTCTTC. It codes for CASSEVRGQGEQFF.

This chain joins TRBV28 and TRBJ2-7, with D possibly being TRBD2 (6 bases). The CDR3 runs 14 residues. V was clipped by 6 bases and J by 3 bases, with 15 bases between them. Looked up from germline, CDR1 is MDHEN and CDR2 is SYDVKM. The CDR3 nucleotides are TGTGCCAGCAGCCCATTATCCGGGAGCTACGAGCAGTACTTC. Its translation is CASSPLSGSYEQYF.

This clonotype was counted at least ten times. This chain joins TRBV12-3 or TRBV12-4 and TRBJ2-7; 11 positions agree with TRBD1. This CDR3 contains 16 residues. Trimming cost V 2 bases and J 3 bases; bases outside gene matches: 6. In DNA, the CDR3 is TGTGCCAGCAGTTTAAGACCCGGGACAGGGGGCTACGAGCAGTACTTC. Its translation: CASSLRPGTGGYEQYF.

This clonotype came up many times. The rearrangement links TRBV2 to TRBJ2-5; D call uncertain. Trimming stripped 3 bases from V and 10 bases from J, with 6 bases between. This CDR3 region has 10 residues. Germline CDR1 reads SNHLY; CDR2 reads FYNNEI. In nucleotides, the CDR3 is TGTGCCAGCAGTGAGAGTATCCAGTACTTC. Translation gives CASSESIQYF.

This clonotype was picked up many times. The V gene is TRBV7-2, the J gene TRBJ2-1, with 8 bases lining up with TRBD2. From germline, CDR1 is SGHTA and CDR2 FQGNSA. This CDR3 is 14 amino acids long. Trimming cost V 2 bases and J 9 bases; bases outside gene matches: 6. The CDR3 DNA sequence: TGTGCCAGCAGCTTAACCGCGGGGGGCATTGAGCAGTTCTTC. Protein product: CASSLTAGGIEQFF.

In this sample, this clonotype turned up many times. The genes are TRBV20-1 and TRBJ2-1, with D hard to call. The CDR3 length is 14 residues. Germline lookup yields CDR1 DFQATT and CDR2 SNEGSKA (reference sequence). V was trimmed by 5 bases and J by 0 bases, leaving 11 bases between them. The CDR3 here is CSARTKSSYNEQFF. The CDR3, as DNA: TGCAGTGCTCGAACTAAGAGCTCCTACAATGAGCAGTTCTTC.

This clonotype was found many times. V and J are TRBV28 and TRBJ2-7; D tentatively fits TRBD1 or TRBD2 (5 bases each). Germline CDR1 is MDHEN and CDR2 is SYDVKM. The V end lost 3 bases, the J end lost 4 bases, and 25 bases lay between the germline ends. The CDR3 is made up of 18 amino acids. CDR3 region: CASSFIGIVGAPEYEQYF. DNA of the CDR3: TGTGCCAGCAGTTTCATTGGTATAGTCGGGGCCCCGGAATACGAGCAGTACTTC.

The rearrangement joins TRBV19 to TRBJ1-5; maybe TRBD1 (6 bases). Trimming cost V 3 bases and J 7 bases, with 13 bases left between them. The CDR3 is 14 residues long. Germline loops: CDR1 LNHDA, CDR2 SQIVND (reference sequence). CDR3 loop: CASSIPGGEQPQHF. The CDR3, as DNA: TGTGCCAGTAGTATCCCTGGGGGCGAGCAGCCCCAGCATTTT. The full variable domain, rest sourced from reference TRBV19 and TRBJ1-5, is DGGITQSPKYLFRKEGQNVTLSCEQNLNHDAMYWYRQDPGQGLRLIYYSQIVNDFQKGDIAEGYSVSREKKESFPLTVTSAQKNPTAFYLCASSIPGGEQPQHFGDGTRLSIL.

This clonotype was seen a handful of times. The chain joins TRBV7-9 to TRBJ2-4; TRBD1 matches at 8 bases. V was clipped by 4 bases and J by 0 bases; unmatched bases: 17. The CDR3 is made up of 20 amino acids. Germline-derived CDR1 and CDR2 are SEHNR and FQNEAQ (reference sequence). CDR3 protein: CASSSQPGQESHLAKNIQYF. CDR3 bases: TGTGCCAGCAGCTCACAGCCGGGACAGGAATCACATCTAGCCAAAAACATTCAGTACTTC.

This clonotype was detected many times. J is TRBJ2-1 and V is TRBV3-1; D perhaps matches TRBD1 (5 bases). Germline-derived CDR1 and CDR2 are LGHDT and YNNKEL (reference sequence). The CDR3 loop spans 16 amino acids. Trimming removed 3 bases from V and 5 bases from J, with 17 bases in between. The CDR3 region is CASSQLDRYDDNEQFF. The CDR3 DNA is TGTGCCAGCAGCCAGTTAGACAGATACGACGACAATGAGCAGTTCTTC.

The chain joins TRBV27 to TRBJ2-4, with a possible D match to TRBD2 (5 bases). The CDR3 has 12 amino acids. CDR1 and CDR2 from the germline V gene are MNHEY and SMNVEV (reference sequence). Deletions cut 7 bases from V and 9 bases from J, with 13 bases between. The CDR3 is CASTGLPGIQYF. In nucleotides, the CDR3 is TGTGCCAGCACCGGACTGCCAGGCATTCAGTACTTC.

This clonotype was found many times. This sequence joins TRBV18 and TRBJ1-1; D gene uncertain. The CDR3 contains 13 residues. V was pared by 2 bases and J by 2 bases, with 6 bases between. CDR1 is KGHSH, CDR2 LQKENI, per germline. The CDR3 loop is CASSPGYNTEAFF. CDR3 coding DNA: TGTGCCAGCTCACCAGGGTATAACACTGAAGCTTTCTTT.

The chain combines TRBV5-6 with TRBJ2-7, with 10 bases fitting TRBD2. CDR1 and CDR2 (germline): SGHDT, YYEEEE. The V gene end was trimmed by 1 base and the J gene end by 5 bases; junction bases not matched to a gene: 3. The CDR3 is 14 residues long. CDR3 nucleotides: TGTGCCAGCAGCTTGACTAGCGGGATCCACGAGCAGTACTTC. It is translated as CASSLTSGIHEQYF.

In this sample, this clonotype turned up many times. The chain employs TRBV20-1 and TRBJ2-2; 7 bases align to TRBD2. In germline, CDR1 is DFQATT, CDR2 SNEGSKA (reference sequence). The CDR3 spans 14 residues. The V gene end was trimmed by 2 bases and the J gene end by 2 bases; junction bases not matched to a gene: 2. The DNA of the CDR3 is TGCAGTGCTAGACGGGAGGCTAACACCGGGGAGCTGTTTTTT. It yields the protein CSARREANTGELFF.

This clonotype appeared many times. The chain carries TRBV7-2 and TRBJ2-5; D possibly uses TRBD1 or TRBD2 (6 bases each). Germline V lookup: CDR1 SGHTA, CDR2 FQGNSA. This CDR3 comprises 14 residues. V lost 5 bases to trimming and J lost 1 base, with 11 bases between them. The DNA for the CDR3 is TGTGCCAGCAGCCTCGGGGGCCTCCAAGAGACCCAGTACTTC. Its protein product is CASSLGGLQETQYF.

Details on this clonotype: Since a much larger clone is just one base distant, this may be a read error. CDR3 sequence: CASRGGANQPQHF. The CDR3 DNA follows: TGTGCCAGCAGGGGGGGGGCAAATCAGCCCCAGCATTTT. This chain connects TRBV2 to TRBJ1-5; TRBD1 might be the D (6 bases). The CDR3 has 13 amino acids. Trimming shortened V by 6 bases and J by 4 bases, and 10 bases separated the two germline ends. The germline CDR1 and CDR2 sequences are SNHLY and FYNNEI.

This clonotype occurred a few times. The V and J genes are TRBV18 and TRBJ1-5; tentative D call: TRBD1 (5 bases). The CDR3 length is 13 residues. The V end was cut by 1 base, the J end by 5 bases, with 6 bases between. The germline gives CDR1 KGHSH, CDR2 LQKENI. The DNA for the CDR3 is TGTGCCAGCTCACCACTCAGGGATCAGCCCCAGCATTTT. Residues: CASSPLRDQPQHF.